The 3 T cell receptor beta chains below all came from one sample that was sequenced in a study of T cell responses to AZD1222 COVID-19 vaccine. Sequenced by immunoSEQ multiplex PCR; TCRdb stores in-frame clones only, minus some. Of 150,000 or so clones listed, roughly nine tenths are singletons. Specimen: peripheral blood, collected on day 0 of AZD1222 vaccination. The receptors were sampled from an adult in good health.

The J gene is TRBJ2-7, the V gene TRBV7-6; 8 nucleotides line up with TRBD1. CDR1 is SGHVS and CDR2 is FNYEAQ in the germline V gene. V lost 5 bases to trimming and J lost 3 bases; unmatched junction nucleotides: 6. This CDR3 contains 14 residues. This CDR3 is CASSPRQGNYEQYF. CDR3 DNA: TGTGCCAGCAGCCCCCGACAGGGGAACTACGAGCAGTACTTC.

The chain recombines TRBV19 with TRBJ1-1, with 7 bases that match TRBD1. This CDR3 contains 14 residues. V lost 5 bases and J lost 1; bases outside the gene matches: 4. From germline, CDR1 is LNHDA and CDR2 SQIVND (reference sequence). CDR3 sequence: CASSLSGGNTEAFF. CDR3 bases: TGTGCCAGTAGTTTGTCAGGGGGGAACACTGAAGCTTTCTTT. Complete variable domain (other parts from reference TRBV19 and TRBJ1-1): DGGITQSPKYLFRKEGQNVTLSCEQNLNHDAMYWYRQDPGQGLRLIYYSQIVNDFQKGDIAEGYSVSREKKESFPLTVTSAQKNPTAFYLCASSLSGGNTEAFFGQGTRLTVV.

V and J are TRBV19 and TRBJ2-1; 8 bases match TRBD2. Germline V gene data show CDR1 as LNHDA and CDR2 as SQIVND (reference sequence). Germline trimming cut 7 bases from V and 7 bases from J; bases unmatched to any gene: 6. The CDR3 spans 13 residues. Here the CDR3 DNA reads TGTGCCAGTACCCCGGGACTAGTAAATGAGCAGTTCTTC. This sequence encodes CASTPGLVNEQFF. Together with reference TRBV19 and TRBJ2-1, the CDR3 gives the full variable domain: DGGITQSPKYLFRKEGQNVTLSCEQNLNHDAMYWYRQDPGQGLRLIYYSQIVNDFQKGDIAEGYSVSREKKESFPLTVTSAQKNPTAFYLCASTPGLVNEQFFGPGTRLTVL.